The present T cell receptor (beta chain) was sequenced within a study of blood T cell repertoires in COVID-19. This clone was seen once. Sequencing used immunoSEQ multiplex PCR; TCRdb keeps in-frame clones, though not all of them. The sample consists of approximately 110,000 clones, 82% of them appearing once. The junction had 15 bases not matched to a gene; V was cut back by 2 bases and J by 6 bases. Germline-derived CDR1 and CDR2 are SGHNT and YYREEE (reference sequence). This CDR3 contains 17 residues. Sequencing was performed on peripheral blood. The sequence came from a woman older than 75 with acute or convalescent COVID-19. This rearrangement joins TRBV5-4 to TRBJ2-7, with TRBD1 matching 9 bases. CDR3 residues: CASSFRSAGTGPPEQYV. The CDR3 region has the DNA TGTGCCAGCAGCTTTCGTTCAGCCGGGACAGGGCCCCCCGAGCAGTACGTC.